The 10 T cell receptor beta chains below come from one sample, sequenced in a study of technical replicates of blood from several donors. Data came from immunoSEQ multiplex PCR; TCRdb stores just in-frame clones and leaves some out. The sample lists 62,000 or so clones, more than 70% occurring once. Material for sequencing was PBMCs. The receptors shown here come from a human donor in good health. Some clones in this sample may be carry-over from other donors' samples.

V usage is TRBV7-3 and J usage is TRBJ1-1, with TRBD1 as a possible D gene (5 bases). The CDR3 contains 15 residues. V was trimmed by 6 bases and J by 3 bases, leaving 17 bases between them. Germline values: CDR1 SGHTA, CDR2 FQGTGA. The CDR3 DNA reads as TGTGCCAGCAGACGAGAGAGGGGAGGGGACACTGAAGCTTTCTTT. Its protein product is CASRRERGGDTEAFF. Full variable domain (rest looked up from reference TRBV7-3 and TRBJ1-1): GAGVSQTPSNKVTEKGKYVELRCDPISGHTALYWYRQSLGQGPEFLIYFQGTGAADDSGLPNDRFFAVRPEGSVSTLKIQRTERGDSAVYLCASRRERGGDTEAFFGQGTRLTVV.

V usage is TRBV11-3 and J usage is TRBJ2-2; TRBD2 matches at 8 bases. The CDR3 is made up of 15 amino acids. The V and J ends lost 3 bases and 4 bases, in that order; junction bases with no gene match: 4. Germline V lookup: CDR1 SGHNT, CDR2 YENEEA. The CDR3 loop is CASSFYREGTGELFF. In nucleotides, the CDR3 is TGTGCCAGCAGCTTTTATCGGGAGGGCACCGGGGAGCTGTTTTTT.

The chain is built from TRBV7-3 and TRBJ1-1, with D possibly being TRBD1 (6 bases). The length of the CDR3 is 14 residues. Germline lookup yields CDR1 SGHTA and CDR2 FQGTGA. Trimming shortened V by 5 bases and J by 4 bases, and 14 bases separated the two germline ends. CDR3 in amino acids: CASSQIGQSTEAFF. The CDR3 nucleotides read TGTGCCAGCAGCCAAATTGGACAGAGCACTGAAGCTTTCTTT. Full variable domain (outside the CDR3, taken from reference TRBV7-3 and TRBJ1-1): GAGVSQTPSNKVTEKGKYVELRCDPISGHTALYWYRQSLGQGPEFLIYFQGTGAADDSGLPNDRFFAVRPEGSVSTLKIQRTERGDSAVYLCASSQIGQSTEAFFGQGTRLTVV.

This clone was recorded only once. The V and J genes are TRBV18 and TRBJ2-7; weak D call: TRBD1 (5 bases). From germline, CDR1 is KGHSH and CDR2 LQKENI. CDR3 length equals 14 residues. The V gene lost 2 bases and the J gene lost 3 bases, with 11 bases spanning the gap. CDR3 in DNA: TGTGCCAGCTCACCAACCGACAGAATCTACGAGCAGTACTTC. The encoded protein is CASSPTDRIYEQYF.

The chain employs TRBV2 and TRBJ1-2; TRBD1 agrees at 8 bases. After removal of 4 bases from V and 3 bases from J, the junction contained 4 bases not matched to a gene. This CDR3 contains 14 residues. The germline V gene has CDR1 SNHLY and CDR2 FYNNEI. CDR3: CASSGYRGDYGYTF. In DNA, the CDR3 is TGTGCCAGCAGTGGTTACAGGGGGGACTATGGCTACACCTTC.

This chain uses TRBV4-1 with TRBJ2-1; 7 nucleotides align to TRBD1. This CDR3 contains 15 residues. After removal of 4 bases from V and 7 bases from J, the junction contained 10 bases not matched to a gene. Germline V gene lookup returns CDR1 MGHRA and CDR2 YSYEKL. Here the CDR3 reads CASSRSGQARNEQFF. CDR3 sequence (DNA): TGCGCCAGCAGCCGATCCGGACAGGCCCGGAATGAGCAGTTCTTC.

This chain uses TRBV18 with TRBJ2-2; tentative D call: TRBD2 (6 bases). The CDR3 length is 16 residues. V lost 3 bases and J 4 bases, leaving 15 bases between the germline ends. The germline gives CDR1 KGHSH, CDR2 LQKENI. The CDR3 bases are TGTGCCAGCTCACCTATCGCGGGGCCTGGCACCGGGGAGCTGTTTTTT. It encodes CASSPIAGPGTGELFF.

CDR3 loop: CASSVLVLEQYF. DNA for the CDR3: TGTGCCAGCAGCGTTCTAGTGCTCGAGCAGTACTTC. The chain uses TRBV2 and TRBJ2-7, with unresolved D. The CDR3 sequence is 12 residues long. The V and J ends lost 6 bases and 6 bases respectively, with 12 bases between them. CDR1 is SNHLY, CDR2 FYNNEI, per germline.

J is TRBJ2-2 and V is TRBV6-5; TRBD2 matches 10 bases. Germline V gene data show CDR1 as MNHEY and CDR2 as SVGAGI. Trimming removed 3 bases from V and 6 bases from J; junction bases left unmatched: 7. The CDR3 contains 16 residues. The CDR3 region has the DNA TGTGCCAGCAGTTATTTAGGGACTAGCGTAGCCGGGGAGCTGTTTTTT. Its protein is CASSYLGTSVAGELFF.

The V and J genes are TRBV23-1 and TRBJ2-2; TRBD1 might be the D (6 bases). TRBV23-1 is treated as an ORF (open reading frame) with a function not yet certain. The V and J ends lost 2 bases and 6 bases respectively, with 13 bases between them. This CDR3 has 15 amino acids. CDR3 region: CASSQQQGRAGELFF. DNA of the CDR3: TGCGCCAGCAGTCAACAACAGGGAAGGGCCGGGGAGCTGTTTTTT.